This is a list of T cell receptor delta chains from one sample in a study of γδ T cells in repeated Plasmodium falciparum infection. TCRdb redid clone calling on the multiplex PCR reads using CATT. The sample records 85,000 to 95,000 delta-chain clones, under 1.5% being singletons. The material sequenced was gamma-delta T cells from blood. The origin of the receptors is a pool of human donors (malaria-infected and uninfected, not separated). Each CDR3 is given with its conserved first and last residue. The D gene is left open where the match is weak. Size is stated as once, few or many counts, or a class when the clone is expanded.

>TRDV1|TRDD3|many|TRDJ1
CALGEPSFRATLLGDTEWTDKLIF
TGTGCTCTTGGGGAACCATCCTTTCGGGCGACCCTACTGGGGGATACGGAGTGGACCGATAAACTCATCTTT
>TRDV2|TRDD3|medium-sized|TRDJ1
CACDTLGAHTDKLIF
TGTGCCTGTGACACACTGGGGGCCCACACCGATAAACTCATCTTT
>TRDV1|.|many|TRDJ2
CALGETGKRVGDTAQLFF
TGTGCTCTTGGGGAAACAGGAAAGCGGGTTGGGGATACAGCACAACTCTTCTTT
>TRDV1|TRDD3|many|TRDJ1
CALGPNLLRGILYTDKLIF
TGTGCTCTTGGGCCAAACTTACTAAGGGGGATACTTTACACCGATAAACTCATCTTT
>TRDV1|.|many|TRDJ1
CALGKPSSYRGYATLGYTDKLIF
TGTGCTCTTGGGAAACCCTCTTCCTACAGGGGATACGCCACACTCGGGTACACCGATAAACTCATCTTT
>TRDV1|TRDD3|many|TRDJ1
CALGEPFRVGPVLGDDKLIF
TGTGCTCTTGGGGAACCCTTCCGTGTCGGCCCGGTACTGGGGGACGATAAACTCATCTTT
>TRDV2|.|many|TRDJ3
CACDPLVVSSWDTRQMFF
TGTGCCTGTGACCCCCTCGTCGTGAGCTCCTGGGACACCCGACAGATGTTTTTC
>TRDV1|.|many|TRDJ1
CALGELPRGLRLGPDTDKLIF
TGTGCTCTTGGGGAACTTCCAAGGGGCCTACGCCTGGGGCCAGACACCGATAAACTCATCTTT
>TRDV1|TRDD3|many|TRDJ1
CALGELRNLCVLGDRIDLTDKLIF
TGTGCTCTTGGGGAACTCCGGAACCTATGCGTACTGGGGGATAGGATAGATCTGACCGATAAACTCATCTTT
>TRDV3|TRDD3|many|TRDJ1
CASRPYWGITYTDKLIF
TGTGCCTCCCGTCCTTACTGGGGGATAACTTACACCGATAAACTCATCTTT
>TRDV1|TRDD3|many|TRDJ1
CALGERGASHWGIRVTDKLIF
TGTGCTCTTGGGGAACGAGGGGCCTCTCACTGGGGGATACGCGTGACCGATAAACTCATCTTT
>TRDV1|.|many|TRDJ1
CALGDPHSRLIF
TGTGCTCTTGGGGACCCTCATAGTAGGCTCATCTTT
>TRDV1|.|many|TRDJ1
CALGEVTPPLASLSGTYTDKLIF
TGTGCTCTTGGGGAAGTTACCCCTCCTTTAGCTAGCCTCTCGGGGACGTACACCGATAAACTCATCTTT
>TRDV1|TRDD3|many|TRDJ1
CALGESTQYWGVYTDKLIF
TGTGCTCTTGGGGAATCTACGCAGTACTGGGGAGTGTACACCGATAAACTCATCTTT
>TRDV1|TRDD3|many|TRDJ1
CALGEPPLFPAVLGDHKLIF
TGTGCTCTTGGGGAACCACCCCTCTTTCCTGCCGTACTGGGGGACCATAAACTCATCTTT
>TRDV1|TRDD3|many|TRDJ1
CALGSFRTWGIHLYTDKLIF
TGTGCTCTTGGTTCCTTCCGAACTTGGGGGATACACTTGTACACCGATAAACTCATCTTT
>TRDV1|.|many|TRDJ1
CALGDPSSFPAWFKLIF
TGTGCTCTTGGGGATCCATCTTCCTTTCCAGCCTGGTTTAAACTCATCTTT
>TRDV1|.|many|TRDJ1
CALGGGLTDNLTDKLIF
TGTGCTCTTGGGGGTGGACTTACTGATAATTTAACCGATAAACTCATCTTT
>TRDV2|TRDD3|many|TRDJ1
CACDTAYWGSYTDKLIF
TGTGCCTGTGACACCGCATACTGGGGGAGCTACACCGATAAACTCATCTTT
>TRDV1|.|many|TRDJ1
CALGERVILRPSGFYTDKLIF
TGTGCTCTTGGGGAACGGGTTATCCTACGCCCCTCAGGGTTTTACACCGATAAACTCATCTTT
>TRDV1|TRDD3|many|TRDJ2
CALGELFQVWGIRGDLTAQLFF
TGTGCTCTTGGGGAACTTTTCCAAGTCTGGGGGATAAGGGGGGATTTGACAGCACAACTCTTCTTT
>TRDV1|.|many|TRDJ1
CALEVPYPYTDKLIF
TGTGCTCTGGAGGTTCCCTATCCATACACCGATAAACTCATCTTT
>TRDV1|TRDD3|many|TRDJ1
CALGELSLTGGRNTDKLIF
TGTGCTCTTGGGGAACTGTCCCTAACTGGGGGCAGAAACACCGATAAACTCATCTTT
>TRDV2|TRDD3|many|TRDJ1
CACDTLGQTGVKLIF
TGTGCCTGTGACACGCTGGGCCAAACTGGGGTTAAACTCATCTTT
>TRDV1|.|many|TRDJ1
CALGINPSCAGGWPDKLIF
TGTGCTCTTGGGATAAATCCTTCCTGCGCGGGGGGATGGCCCGATAAACTCATCTTT
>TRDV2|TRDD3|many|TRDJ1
CACDAVRGLGDTTTTNYTDKLIF
TGTGCCTGTGACGCCGTTAGGGGGCTGGGGGATACCACAACCACGAATTACACCGATAAACTCATCTTT
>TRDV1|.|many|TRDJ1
CALAPFLSWGPYTDKLIF
TGTGCTCTTGCCCCTTTCCTATCCTGGGGACCGTACACCGATAAACTCATCTTT
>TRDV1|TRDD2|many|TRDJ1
CALGERILPTVQIDKLIF
TGTGCTCTTGGGGAACGTATTCTTCCTACCGTCCAGATCGATAAACTCATCTTT
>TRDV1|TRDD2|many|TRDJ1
CALGLALPPTDKLIF
TGTGCTCTTGGGTTGGCCCTTCCTCCGACCGATAAACTCATCTTT
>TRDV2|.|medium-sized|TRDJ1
CACDPLGAIDKLIF
TGTGCCTGTGACCCCTTGGGGGCTATCGATAAACTCATCTTT
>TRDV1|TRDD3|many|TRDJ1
CALGGRPSPYVLGDTRIFERVYTDKLIF
TGTGCTCTTGGGGGGCGCCCGAGCCCCTATGTACTGGGGGATACGCGTATCTTTGAGCGCGTCTACACCGATAAACTCATCTTT
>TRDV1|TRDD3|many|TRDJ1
CALGATRPSHRGIRTDKLIF
TGTGCTCTTGGGGCAACAAGGCCTTCTCATCGGGGGATACGGACCGATAAACTCATCTTT
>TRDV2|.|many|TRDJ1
CACDTSFLGELGEIDTDKLIF
TGTGCCTGTGACACCTCCTTCCTAGGAGAGTTGGGGGAGATCGACACCGATAAACTCATCTTT
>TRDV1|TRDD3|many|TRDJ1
CALGEVFHRGDWGTPDTDKLIF
TGTGCTCTTGGGGAAGTCTTCCACCGGGGGGACTGGGGGACACCGGACACCGATAAACTCATCTTT
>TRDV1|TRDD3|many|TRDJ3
CALGERRPGGFWDTRQMFF
TGTGCTCTTGGGGAACGGCGGCCTGGGGGATTTTGGGACACCCGACAGATGTTTTTC
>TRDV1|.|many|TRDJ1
CALGPPGGSWTDKLIF
TGTGCTCTTGGCCCTCCAGGGGGCTCCTGGACCGATAAACTCATCTTT
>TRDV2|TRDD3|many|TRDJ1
CACDNLLGDRGGNMKLIF
TGTGCCTGTGACAACTTACTGGGGGATCGGGGCGGCAATATGAAACTCATCTTT
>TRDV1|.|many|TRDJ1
CALGKPPLSYGHVGGHYTDKLIF
TGTGCTCTTGGGAAACCTCCCCTTTCCTACGGCCACGTAGGGGGACATTACACCGATAAACTCATCTTT
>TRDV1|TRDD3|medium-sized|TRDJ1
CALGAIPGDLKGRKTDKLIF
TGTGCTCTTGGGGCAATACCGGGGGATTTAAAAGGGCGTAAGACCGATAAACTCATCTTT
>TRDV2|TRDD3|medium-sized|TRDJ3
CACDTGGYGSWDTRQMFF
TGTGCCTGTGACACGGGGGGATACGGCTCCTGGGACACCCGACAGATGTTTTTC
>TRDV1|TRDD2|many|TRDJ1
CALGELLPTGPWGFTDKLIF
TGTGCTCTTGGGGAACTGCTTCCTACTGGCCCCTGGGGTTTCACCGATAAACTCATCTTT
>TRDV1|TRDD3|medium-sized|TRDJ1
CALGEASTYCRGYGLDKLIF
TGTGCTCTTGGGGAAGCTAGTACCTACTGTAGGGGATACGGGCTCGATAAACTCATCTTT
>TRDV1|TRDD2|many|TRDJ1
CALGDPTFLLDIDTAFTDKLIF
TGTGCTCTTGGGGACCCTACCTTCCTACTGGATATCGATACGGCATTCACCGATAAACTCATCTTT
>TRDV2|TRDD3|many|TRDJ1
CACDSWGEYTDKLIF
TGTGCCTGTGACTCCTGGGGGGAGTACACCGATAAACTCATCTTT
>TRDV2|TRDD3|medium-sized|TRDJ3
CACDTVLGDTWDTRQMFF
TGTGCCTGTGACACCGTACTGGGGGATACCTGGGACACCCGACAGATGTTTTTC
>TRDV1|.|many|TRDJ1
CALGEGKGCKYTDKLIF
TGTGCTCTTGGGGAAGGCAAAGGGTGTAAGTACACCGATAAACTCATCTTT
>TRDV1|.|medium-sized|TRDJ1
CALGRTRASYVQLGVLHTDKLIF
TGTGCTCTTGGGAGAACCAGGGCTTCCTACGTCCAACTGGGGGTTCTACACACCGATAAACTCATCTTT
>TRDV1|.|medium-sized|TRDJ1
CALGELEEVPMPYWYTDKLIF
TGTGCTCTTGGGGAACTAGAGGAAGTGCCCATGCCCTACTGGTACACCGATAAACTCATCTTT
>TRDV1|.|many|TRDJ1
CALGETFSNRNVRISGRRTDKLIF
TGTGCTCTTGGGGAGACCTTTTCCAACCGAAATGTGCGGATATCTGGACGCCGGACCGATAAACTCATCTTT
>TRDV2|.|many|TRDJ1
CACDNLVVTGGLAERDKLIF
TGTGCCTGTGACAATCTTGTTGTTACCGGGGGTTTGGCGGAAAGGGATAAACTCATCTTT
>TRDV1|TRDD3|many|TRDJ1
CALGETTSLGAPLTDKLIF
TGTGCTCTTGGGGAAACTACGTCCCTGGGGGCTCCGCTCACCGATAAACTCATCTTT
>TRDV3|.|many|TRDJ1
CAFANPGRYTDKLIF
TGTGCCTTTGCTAATCCAGGGAGGTACACCGATAAACTCATCTTT